The rows below give T cell receptor beta chains drawn from one sample of a study of T cell repertoires in cytomegalovirus infection. TCRdb reanalysed the reads using MiXCR and keeps one entry per CDR3 protein. The data hold under 800,000 distinct CDR3 sequences, with approximately 24% observed a single time. Sequenced sample: CD8+ T cells from PBMCs. These receptors originate from a human donor in good health (CMV status not recorded). Some clones in this sample may be carry-over from other donors' samples. Each CDR3 is given with its conserved first and last residue. A D gene is named only where the DNA matches it firmly. Size is stated for part of the rows, as once, few or many counts, or as a class when the clone is expanded.

TRBJ2-5	TRBD1	TRBV28	.	TGTGCCAGCAGTTTCCCGACAGGGGAAGAGGCCCAGTACTTC	CASSFPTGEEAQYF
TRBJ2-5	.	TRBV5-1	few	TGCGCCAGCAGCTTGGCCGCTAGCTCCGGGGAGACCCAGTACTTC	CASSLAASSGETQYF
TRBJ1-1	.	TRBV6-6	once	TGTGCCAGCAGTACCCACCAACCTAGGGGGGAGGGCACTGAAGCTTTCTTT	CASSTHQPRGEGTEAFF
TRBJ2-1	TRBD2	TRBV7-1	.	TGTGCCAGCAGCGAGCCGAAGCGGGGGGAGCAGTTCTTC	CASSEPKRGEQFF
TRBJ2-2	.	TRBV7-2	many	TGTGCCAGCAGCTTAGTGTGGACCGCGAACACCGGGGAGCTGTTTTTT	CASSLVWTANTGELFF
TRBJ1-2	.	TRBV6-2/TRBV6-3	few	TGTGCCAGCAGTTACTCGGAAGAGGGATCCTATGGCTACACCTTC	CASSYSEEGSYGYTF
TRBJ1-2	.	TRBV14	few	TGTGCCAGCAGCCAAGATCCGGGTAACCCCTATGGCTACACCTTC	CASSQDPGNPYGYTF
TRBJ2-6	.	TRBV10-3	many	TGTGCCATCAGTGAGGCCTCTGGGGCCAACGTCCTGACTTTC	CAISEASGANVLTF
TRBJ1-2	TRBD1	TRBV4-1	.	TGCGCCAGCAGCCAAGGGGACAGAGTCTATGGCTACACCTTC	CASSQGDRVYGYTF
TRBJ1-2	.	TRBV6-6	.	TGTGCCAGCAGTTTTACAACTCAGGAGAACTATGGCTACACCTTC	CASSFTTQENYGYTF
TRBJ1-2	.	TRBV29-1	once	TGCAGCGTTGAAGATTACGAGAAGGCAGAGTATGGCTACACCTTC	CSVEDYEKAEYGYTF
TRBJ2-2	TRBD2	TRBV20-1	.	TGCAGTGTCCCTAGCGGGGGTTCCGGGGAGCTGTTTTTT	CSVPSGGSGELFF
TRBJ2-1	.	TRBV2	.	TGTGCCAGCAGTGGAGGCCAGACTAGTGACAATGAGCAGTTCTTC	CASSGGQTSDNEQFF
TRBJ2-1	TRBD1	TRBV7-2	many	TGTGCCAGCAGCAACGCCGGGACAGGGTACAATGAGCAGTTCTTC	CASSNAGTGYNEQFF
TRBJ1-1	TRBD1	TRBV7-2	many	TGTGCCAGCAGCAGAGCGACAGGGTTTGGCGTGAACACTGAAGCTTTCTTT	CASSRATGFGVNTEAFF
TRBJ1-5	.	TRBV20-1	few	TGCAGTGCTAGAGTACACGGAGATAATAGCAATCAGCCCCAGCATTTT	CSARVHGDNSNQPQHF
TRBJ2-3	TRBD1	TRBV7-6	many	TGTGCCAGCAGCTTTAGGGGGCTAGGAGATACGCAGTATTTT	CASSFRGLGDTQYF
TRBJ1-1	.	TRBV28	.	TGTGCCAGCAGTTTCGGGCTCCTTGACACTGAAGCTTTCTTT	CASSFGLLDTEAFF
TRBJ2-5	TRBD2	TRBV20-1	few	TGCAGTGCCGAGACAGTTTTCTCGACTAGCGGGAACCAAGAGACCCAGTACTTC	CSAETVFSTSGNQETQYF
TRBJ2-2	.	TRBV19	.	TGTGTCAGTAGTATGGGATTAAGGGTCTCCGGGGAGCTGTTTTTT	CVSSMGLRVSGELFF
TRBJ2-5	.	TRBV10-3	.	TGTGCCATCAGTGAGGAGGCTCGGGCCCAGTACTTC	CAISEEARAQYF
TRBJ2-1	.	TRBV11-2	many	TGTGCCAGCAGCTACTATGGGGTGAGGGATGAGCAGTTCTTC	CASSYYGVRDEQFF
TRBJ2-2	TRBD1	TRBV7-1	.	TGTGCCAGCAGCCCCGGACAGGGGCGAACCGGGGAGCTGTTTTTT	CASSPGQGRTGELFF
TRBJ2-1	.	TRBV7-6	many	TGTGCCAGCAGCTTAGAGATACGGGGGAGTAGGAATGAGCAGTTCTTC	CASSLEIRGSRNEQFF
TRBJ2-6	TRBD1	TRBV11-3	.	TGTGCCAGCAGCCTAACCGGGACAGGAGCATCTGGGGCCAACGTCCTGACTTTC	CASSLTGTGASGANVLTF
TRBJ2-3	TRBD1	TRBV7-8	many	TGTGCCAGCAGGCTCCGGGACAGGGGTCCCTCCACATCAGATACGCAGTATTTT	CASRLRDRGPSTSDTQYF
TRBJ2-2	.	TRBV7-9	few	TGTGCCGGAGGACGGGCGAACACCGGGGAGCTGTTTTTT	CAGGRANTGELFF
TRBJ1-1	.	TRBV18	.	TGTGCCAGCTCACCTATCCCCGGCCTTGAAGCTTTCTTT	CASSPIPGLEAFF
TRBJ1-1	TRBD1	TRBV6-1	many	TGTGCCAGCAGTGTCGGGACAGGGAATGAAGCTTTCTTT	CASSVGTGNEAFF
TRBJ2-1	.	TRBV7-2	many	TGTGCCAGCAGTCAGGACAGTAACTCCTACAATGAGCAGTTCTTC	CASSQDSNSYNEQFF
TRBJ2-7	.	TRBV29-1	few	TGCAGCGTTGAAGTCGTGGGCAGGGGCCACTCCTACGAGCAGTACTTC	CSVEVVGRGHSYEQYF
TRBJ2-3	.	TRBV5-8	few	TGTGCCAGCAGCTCCCGCCGGGGGCCGAGGGATACGCAGTATTTT	CASSSRRGPRDTQYF
TRBJ2-2	.	TRBV7-2	many	TGTGCCAGCAGCTTAGGCAGGGCGTGGAACACCGGGGAGCTGTTTTTT	CASSLGRAWNTGELFF
TRBJ2-1	TRBD2	TRBV4-2	.	TGTGCCAGCAGCCAGACCGGACTAGCGGATATGGAGCAGTTCTTC	CASSQTGLADMEQFF
TRBJ1-1	.	TRBV7-2	many	TGTGCCAGCAGCGCATTCGGGGGGAACACTGAAGCTTTCTTT	CASSAFGGNTEAFF
TRBJ1-1	.	TRBV10-2	.	TGCGCCAGCAACGGACGGATGAACACTGAAGCTTTCTTT	CASNGRMNTEAFF
TRBJ2-3	TRBD2	TRBV7-2	many	TGTGCCAGCAGCTTAGGCGGGGGGGCAATAGATACGCAGTATTTT	CASSLGGGAIDTQYF
TRBJ2-5	.	TRBV7-9	.	TGTGCCAGCAGCCCTAGATCGGAGTTTCAAGAGACCCAGTACTTC	CASSPRSEFQETQYF
TRBJ2-2	.	TRBV29-1	few	TGCAGCGTTGCCAGCGCGAACACCGGGGAGCTGTTTTTT	CSVASANTGELFF
TRBJ2-1	.	TRBV7-9	few	TGTGCCAGCAGCCCCTCCGGGGATCCCTACAATGAGCAGTTCTTC	CASSPSGDPYNEQFF
TRBJ2-2	.	TRBV7-8	many	TGTGCCAGCAGCTTGGCCTGGCCAGCAGCTTTGAACACCGGGGAGCTGTTTTTT	CASSLAWPAALNTGELFF
TRBJ2-7	.	TRBV20-1	.	TGCAGTGCTACCCGACAGGCTCCTGGGACCTACGAGCAGTACTTC	CSATRQAPGTYEQYF
TRBJ1-1	.	TRBV11-2	many	TGTGCCAGCAGCCGCAGGGGTGAGGACACTGAAGCTTTCTTT	CASSRRGEDTEAFF
TRBJ2-7	.	TRBV6-4	.	TGTGCCAGCAGTTATGGGAGCGCCTCTTTTTCCTACGAGCAGTACTTC	CASSYGSASFSYEQYF
TRBJ1-5	TRBD1	TRBV4-2	once	TGTGCCAGCAGCCATCGGACAGGGGATAGCAATCAGCCCCAGCATTTT	CASSHRTGDSNQPQHF
TRBJ2-2	.	TRBV29-1	.	TGCAGCGCCGGGGTTCTGGGTCGGGGCACCGGGGAGCTGTTTTTT	CSAGVLGRGTGELFF
TRBJ1-2	.	TRBV29-1	.	TGCAGCGACCAGGGAGGCTATGGCTACACCTTC	CSDQGGYGYTF
TRBJ2-1	TRBD2	TRBV6-2/TRBV6-3	many	TGTGCCAGCAGTTCTGTTGGAGCGGGGTCTCTCAGCTCCTACAATGAGCAGTTCTTC	CASSSVGAGSLSSYNEQFF
TRBJ2-7	.	TRBV20-1	.	TGCAGTGCTAGAGATTATGAGGCAGGGATAAGGTACGAGCAGTACTTC	CSARDYEAGIRYEQYF